This T cell receptor (beta chain) was recorded in a study of blood T cell repertoires in COVID-19. Study-wide background: Donors in the United States, Italy and Spain gave samples during acute or convalescent COVID-19. T cells, B-cell-depleted T cells, or PBMCs provided the cDNA or gDNA that served as material.

CDR1 and CDR2 from the germline V gene are SGHAT and FQNNGV. Trimming removed 5 bases at V and 8 bases at J, with 22 bases between. The CDR3 is made up of 16 amino acids. In the original analysis: Reference gene primer amplification in the assay estimated nucleated cell counts. Sequenced by immunoSEQ multiplex PCR; TCRdb stores in-frame clones only, minus some. D and trimming were read from the DNA, whereas the V and J calls and clone size are those reported in that table. The repertoire holds roughly 49,000 clones, with 83% as singletons. This clone was counted a few times. Sequenced sample: peripheral blood. This TCR was recovered from a man between 40 and 49 years old with acute or convalescent COVID-19. This chain connects TRBV11-2 to TRBJ2-1; D might be TRBD1 (6 bases). The CDR3 spells CASSPVGALPFYEQFF. CDR3 nucleotide sequence: TGTGCCAGCAGCCCAGTGGGGGCCTTGCCCTTTTATGAGCAGTTCTTC.